This T cell receptor (beta chain) was identified during a study of STAT5B mutations in CD4+ large granular lymphocyte leukemia. The method was immunoSEQ multiplex PCR; TCRdb's version includes in-frame clones alone and lacks a portion of them. The table shows some 29,000 clones, with around four fifths occurring only once. The study's findings and limits: TRBV06-family usage was enriched in top patient clones (8/27) versus controls (2/35).

There are a few counts of this clone. Antigen specificity is unknown. CDR1 and CDR2 (germline): LGHNA, YSLEER. Trimming pared 1 base from V and 4 bases from J, leaving 13 bases between. The CDR3 is 15 residues long. Sequencing was performed on CD4+ T cells from blood buffy coats. The V and J genes are TRBV4-3 and TRBJ1-2; D may be TRBD1 (6 bases). The TCR was taken from a human donor in good health. The CDR3 nucleotides are TGCGCCAGCAGCCAAGTCCTCCGGACAGCCTATGGCTACACCTTC. Translated, it gives CASSQVLRTAYGYTF.